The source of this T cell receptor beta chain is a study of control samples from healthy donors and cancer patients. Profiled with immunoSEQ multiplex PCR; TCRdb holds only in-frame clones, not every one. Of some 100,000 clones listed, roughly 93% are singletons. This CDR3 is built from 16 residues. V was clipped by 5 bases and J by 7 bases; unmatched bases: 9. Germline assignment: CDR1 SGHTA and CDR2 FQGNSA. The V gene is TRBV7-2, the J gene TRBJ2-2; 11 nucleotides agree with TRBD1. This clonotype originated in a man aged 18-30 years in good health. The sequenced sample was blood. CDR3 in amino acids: CASSPRGQGAIGELFF. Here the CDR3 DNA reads TGTGCCAGCAGCCCTCGAGGACAGGGGGCTATCGGGGAGCTGTTTTTT.